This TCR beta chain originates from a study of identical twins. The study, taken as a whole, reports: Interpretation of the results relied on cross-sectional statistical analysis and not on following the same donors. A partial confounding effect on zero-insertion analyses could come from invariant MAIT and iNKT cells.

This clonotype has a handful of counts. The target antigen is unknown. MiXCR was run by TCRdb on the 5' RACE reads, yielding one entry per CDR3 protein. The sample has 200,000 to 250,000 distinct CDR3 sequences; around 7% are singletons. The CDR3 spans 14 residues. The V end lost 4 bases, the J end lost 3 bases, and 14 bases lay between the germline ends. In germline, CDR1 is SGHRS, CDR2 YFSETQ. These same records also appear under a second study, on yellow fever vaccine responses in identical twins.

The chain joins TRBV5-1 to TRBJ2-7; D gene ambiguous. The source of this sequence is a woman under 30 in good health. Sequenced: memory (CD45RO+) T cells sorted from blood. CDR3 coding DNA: TGCGCCAGCAGCGCAGACTCGCCGGTCTACGAGCAGTACTTC. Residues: CASSADSPVYEQYF.